The clone carrying this TCR beta chain was observed at least ten times. TCR beta CDR3 amplification used RNA transcripts. Following a first-round RT-PCR that used HTBI primers, a second-round multiplex PCR was carried out. One entry per CDR3 protein, called by TCRdb with MiXCR from the multiplex PCR reads. The sample has 52,000 or so distinct CDR3 sequences, approximately 45% seen once. Germline-derived CDR1 and CDR2 are SGHAT and FQNNGV. The CDR3 length is 15 residues. The ends lost 3 bases at V and 2 bases at J; junction bases unmatched: 3. These data belong to a study of Graves' ophthalmopathy and Graves' hyperthyroidism.

The chain carries TRBV11-2 and TRBJ1-2; the match to TRBD1 covers 10 bases. The clonotype originates from an adult woman with Graves' ophthalmopathy. The sequencing input was peripheral blood. The CDR3 here is CASSFSGQGNYGYTF. The CDR3 nucleotides read TGTGCCAGCAGCTTTTCGGGACAGGGGAACTATGGCTACACCTTC. Full variable domain (rest looked up from reference TRBV11-2 and TRBJ1-2): EAGVAQSPRYKIIEKRQSVAFWCNPISGHATLYWYQQILGQGPKLLIQFQNNGVVDDSQLPKDRFSAERLKGVDSTLKIQPAKLEDSAVYLCASSFSGQGNYGYTFGSGTRLTVV.